This T cell receptor (beta chain) was found in a study of blood T cells in healthy people across ages. Between the trimmed V and J ends, which lost 5 bases and 1 base, there was a span of 8 bases. CDR3 length equals 12 residues. Looked up from germline, CDR1 is SQVTM and CDR2 is ANQGSEA. Donors each provided 9.5 to 10 milliliters of peripheral blood. It was with a sample-barcoded 5' primer and a J-beta primer mix that a second PCR of roughly 7 to 12 cycles was run. TCRdb reprocessed the 5' RACE reads via MiXCR and lists one record per CDR3 protein. The sample holds 540,000 or so distinct CDR3 sequences, around half seen once.

The sequence was obtained from an older man in good health. Source material: blood. V usage is TRBV29-1 and J usage is TRBJ2-5; no definite D call. Here the CDR3 DNA reads TGCAGCGTTTCCGAGAGCCAAGAGACCCAGTACTTC. It specifies CSVSESQETQYF.